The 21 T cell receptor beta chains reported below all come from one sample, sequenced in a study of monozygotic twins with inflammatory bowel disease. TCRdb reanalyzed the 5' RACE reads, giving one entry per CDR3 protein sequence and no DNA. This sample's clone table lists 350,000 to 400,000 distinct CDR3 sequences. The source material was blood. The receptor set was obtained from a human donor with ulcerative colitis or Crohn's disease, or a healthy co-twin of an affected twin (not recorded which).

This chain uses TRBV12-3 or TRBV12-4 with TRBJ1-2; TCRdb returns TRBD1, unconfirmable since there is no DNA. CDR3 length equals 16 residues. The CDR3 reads CASSAGGWGRDYGYTF.

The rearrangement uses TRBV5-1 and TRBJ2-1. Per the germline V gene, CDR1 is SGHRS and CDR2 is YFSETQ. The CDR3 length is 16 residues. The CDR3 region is CASSYQWGTQYNEQFF.

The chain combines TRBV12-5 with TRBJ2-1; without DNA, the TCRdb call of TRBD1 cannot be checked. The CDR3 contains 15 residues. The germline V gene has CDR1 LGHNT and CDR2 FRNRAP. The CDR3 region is CASGLIPQGAYEQFF.

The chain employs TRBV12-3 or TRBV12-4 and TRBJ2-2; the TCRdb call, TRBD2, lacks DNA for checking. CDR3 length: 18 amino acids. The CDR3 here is CASSLRLSGVVGTGELFF.

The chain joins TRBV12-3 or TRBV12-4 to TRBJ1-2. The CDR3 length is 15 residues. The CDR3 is CASSLGRAGPYGYTF.

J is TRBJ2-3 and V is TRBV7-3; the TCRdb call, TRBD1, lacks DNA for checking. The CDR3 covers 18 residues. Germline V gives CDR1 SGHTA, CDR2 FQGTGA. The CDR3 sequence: CASSLDPPGPGGTDTQYF. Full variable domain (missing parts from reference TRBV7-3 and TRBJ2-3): GAGVSQTPSNKVTEKGKYVELRCDPISGHTALYWYRQSLGQGPEFLIYFQGTGAADDSGLPNDRFFAVRPEGSVSTLKIQRTERGDSAVYLCASSLDPPGPGGTDTQYFGPGTRLTVL.

CDR3 region: CASSPEITYNEQFF. The chain carries TRBV11-2 and TRBJ2-1. This CDR3 is built from 14 residues. Germline V gene data show CDR1 as SGHAT and CDR2 as FQNNGV.

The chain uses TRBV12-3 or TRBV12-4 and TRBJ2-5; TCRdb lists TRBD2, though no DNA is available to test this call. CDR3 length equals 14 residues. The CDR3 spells CASSLKGWAGAKDF.

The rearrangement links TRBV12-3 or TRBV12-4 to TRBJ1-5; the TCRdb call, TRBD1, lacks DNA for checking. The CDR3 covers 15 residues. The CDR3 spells CASSQQGKGNQPQHF.

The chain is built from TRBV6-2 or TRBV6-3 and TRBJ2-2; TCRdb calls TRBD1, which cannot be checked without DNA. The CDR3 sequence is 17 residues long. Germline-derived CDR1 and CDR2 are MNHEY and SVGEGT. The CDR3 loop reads CASSYSSTGINTGELFF.

The CDR3 loop reads CASRIQRGGYFPMNTEAFF. This rearrangement joins TRBV19 to TRBJ1-1. Per germline, CDR1 LNHDA and CDR2 SQIVND (reference sequence). CDR3 size: 19 residues.

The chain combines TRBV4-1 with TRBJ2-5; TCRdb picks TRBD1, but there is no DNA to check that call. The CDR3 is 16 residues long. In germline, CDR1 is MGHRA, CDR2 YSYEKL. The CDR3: CASSQKRGRGVPTQYF.

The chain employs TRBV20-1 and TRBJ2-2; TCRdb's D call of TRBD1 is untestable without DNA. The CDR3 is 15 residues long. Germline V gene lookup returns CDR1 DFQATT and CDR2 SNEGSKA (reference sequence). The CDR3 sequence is CSAEPGHTNTGELFF.

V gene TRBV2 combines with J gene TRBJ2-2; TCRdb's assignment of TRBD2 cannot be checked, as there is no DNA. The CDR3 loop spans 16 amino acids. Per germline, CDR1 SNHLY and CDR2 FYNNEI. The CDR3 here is CASRRGAATSTGELFF. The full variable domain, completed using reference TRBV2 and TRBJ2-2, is EPEVTQTPSHQVTQMGQEVILRCVPISNHLYFYWYRQILGQKVEFLVSFYNNEISEKSEIFDDQFSVERPDGSNFTLKIRSTKLEDSAMYFCASRRGAATSTGELFFGEGSRLTVL.

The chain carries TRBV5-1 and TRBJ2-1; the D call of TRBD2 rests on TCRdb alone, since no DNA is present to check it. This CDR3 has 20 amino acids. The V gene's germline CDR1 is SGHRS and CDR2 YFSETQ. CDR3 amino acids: CASSLAGIAGGLSSYNEQFF.

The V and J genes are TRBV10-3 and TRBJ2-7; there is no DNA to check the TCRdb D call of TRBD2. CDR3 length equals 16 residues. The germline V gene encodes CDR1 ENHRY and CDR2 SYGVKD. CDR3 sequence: CAISELAGEPSYEQYF.

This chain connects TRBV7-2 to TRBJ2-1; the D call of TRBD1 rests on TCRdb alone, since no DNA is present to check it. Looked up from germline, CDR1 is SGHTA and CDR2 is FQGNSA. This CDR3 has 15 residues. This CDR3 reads CASSLQGRLHNEQFF. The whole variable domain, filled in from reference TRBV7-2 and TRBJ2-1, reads GAGVSQSPSNKVTEKGKDVELRCDPISGHTALYWYRQSLGQGLEFLIYFQGNSAPDKSGLPSDRFSAERTGGSVSTLTIQRTQQEDSAVYLCASSLQGRLHNEQFFGPGTRLTVL.

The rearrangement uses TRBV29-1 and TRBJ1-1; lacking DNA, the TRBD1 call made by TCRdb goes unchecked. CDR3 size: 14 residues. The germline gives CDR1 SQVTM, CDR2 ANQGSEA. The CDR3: CSGTTGSFNTEAFF.

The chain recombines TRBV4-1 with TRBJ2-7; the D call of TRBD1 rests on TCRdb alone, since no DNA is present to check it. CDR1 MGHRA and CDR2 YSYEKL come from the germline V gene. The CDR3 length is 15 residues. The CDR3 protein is CASSRSGGTSYEQYF.

The CDR3 reads CASSPHGDSLSEQFF. The V and J genes are TRBV7-9 and TRBJ2-1; without DNA, the TCRdb call of TRBD2 cannot be checked. The germline gives CDR1 SEHNR, CDR2 FQNEAQ (reference sequence). This CDR3 contains 15 residues. Filled out from reference TRBV7-9 and TRBJ2-1, the complete variable domain reads DTGVSQNPRHKITKRGQNVTFRCDPISEHNRLYWYRQTLGQGPEFLTYFQNEAQLEKSRLLSDRFSAERPKGSFSTLEIQRTEQGDSAMYLCASSPHGDSLSEQFFGPGTRLTVL.

CDR3 sequence: CASSFWSPSSYNEQFF. The rearrangement joins TRBV19 to TRBJ2-1; absent DNA, TCRdb's TRBD2 call cannot be checked. The CDR3 sequence is 16 residues long. The germline V gene encodes CDR1 LNHDA and CDR2 SQIVND (reference sequence).